A selection of T cell receptor beta chains follows, all from one sample in a study of blood T cell repertoires in COVID-19. Clones were read by immunoSEQ multiplex PCR, and TCRdb kept only the in-frame ones, dropping some. The profile covers under 250,000 clones, with about 87% appearing a single time and around 3% taken by the ten largest. Input material: PBMCs or T cells enriched from blood (not recorded which). Every receptor here comes from a middle-aged woman who had been exposed to COVID-19. Both conserved end residues are part of each CDR3. The D gene is left open where the match is weak. The listing skips clone size in some rows; elsewhere it reads once, few, many or a size class.

v_gene: TRBV24-1; j_gene: TRBJ2-1; d_gene: TRBD2; abundance: NA; CDR3aa: CATSDLRGLADNEQFF; CDR3nt: TGTGCCACCAGTGATCTCAGGGGACTAGCGGACAATGAGCAGTTCTTC
v_gene: TRBV6-5; j_gene: TRBJ1-1; d_gene: NA; abundance: NA; CDR3aa: CASSYSGDIEAFF; CDR3nt: TGTGCCAGCAGTTACTCAGGGGATATTGAAGCTTTCTTT
v_gene: TRBV24-1; j_gene: TRBJ2-5; d_gene: TRBD1; abundance: NA; CDR3aa: CATSDSRTGGLRETQYF; CDR3nt: TGTGCCACCAGTGATAGCAGGACAGGGGGCTTGAGAGAGACCCAGTACTTC
v_gene: TRBV4-1; j_gene: TRBJ1-2; d_gene: TRBD1; abundance: NA; CDR3aa: CASSQPGQGIPGYTF; CDR3nt: TGCGCCAGCAGCCAACCGGGACAGGGTATTCCTGGCTACACCTTC
v_gene: TRBV7-2; j_gene: TRBJ1-4; d_gene: TRBD1; abundance: NA; CDR3aa: CASSLAQSGLARGILNEKLFF; CDR3nt: TGTGCCAGCAGCTTAGCCCAGTCCGGTTTGGCCAGGGGGATCCTGAATGAAAAACTGTTTTTT
v_gene: TRBV6-5; j_gene: TRBJ1-2; d_gene: TRBD1; abundance: NA; CDR3aa: CASRSTGEDYGYTF; CDR3nt: TGTGCCAGCAGATCTACAGGGGAGGACTATGGCTACACCTTC
v_gene: TRBV5-8; j_gene: TRBJ1-2; d_gene: NA; abundance: NA; CDR3aa: CASSLDDRRSGYGYTF; CDR3nt: TGTGCCAGCAGCTTGGATGACAGGCGGAGTGGCTATGGCTACACCTTC
v_gene: TRBV5-1; j_gene: TRBJ2-3; d_gene: TRBD2; abundance: NA; CDR3aa: CASRPAGELDTQYF; CDR3nt: TGTGCCAGCAGACCAGCGGGAGAGTTAGATACGCAGTATTTT
v_gene: TRBV7-9; j_gene: TRBJ2-2; d_gene: TRBD1; abundance: few; CDR3aa: CASNPRRDRGLSGELFF; CDR3nt: TGTGCCAGCAACCCCAGGCGGGACAGGGGGCTTTCCGGGGAGCTGTTTTTT
v_gene: TRBV28; j_gene: TRBJ2-7; d_gene: TRBD1; abundance: NA; CDR3aa: CASIASGTGSEQYF; CDR3nt: TGTGCCAGCATTGCATCCGGGACAGGTAGCGAGCAGTACTTC
v_gene: TRBV2; j_gene: TRBJ2-1; d_gene: NA; abundance: NA; CDR3aa: CASSESASRGFF; CDR3nt: TGTGCCAGCAGTGAATCTGCCTCACGGGGATTCTTC
v_gene: TRBV4-3; j_gene: TRBJ1-5; d_gene: NA; abundance: once; CDR3aa: CASSQDWGRQPQHF; CDR3nt: TGCGCCAGCAGCCAAGATTGGGGGCGCCAGCCCCAGCATTTT
v_gene: TRBV27; j_gene: TRBJ1-5; d_gene: NA; abundance: NA; CDR3aa: CASSLKGYNSNQPQHF; CDR3nt: TGTGCCAGCAGTTTAAAGGGGTACAATAGCAATCAGCCCCAGCATTTT
v_gene: TRBV3-1/TRBV3-2; j_gene: TRBJ2-6; d_gene: NA; abundance: NA; CDR3aa: CASRRGSGANVLTF; CDR3nt: TGTGCCAGCAGGCGAGGATCTGGGGCCAACGTCCTGACTTTC
v_gene: TRBV5-4; j_gene: TRBJ2-1; d_gene: TRBD1; abundance: NA; CDR3aa: CASRGDRGRRYNEQFF; CDR3nt: TGTGCCAGCAGGGGAGACAGGGGGCGCAGGTACAATGAGCAGTTCTTC
v_gene: TRBV6-4; j_gene: TRBJ1-5; d_gene: TRBD1; abundance: NA; CDR3aa: CASSASFDRAGLYSNQPQHF; CDR3nt: TGTGCCAGCAGTGCTTCCTTCGACAGGGCTGGCCTTTATAGCAATCAGCCCCAGCATTTT
v_gene: TRBV7-9; j_gene: TRBJ2-2; d_gene: NA; abundance: NA; CDR3aa: CASSLQTGRSTGELFF; CDR3nt: TGTGCCAGCAGCTTACAGACAGGGAGGAGCACCGGGGAGCTGTTTTTT
v_gene: TRBV7-3; j_gene: TRBJ2-5; d_gene: TRBD1; abundance: few; CDR3aa: CASSPTTGSETQYF; CDR3nt: TGTGCCAGCAGCCCGACGACAGGGTCAGAGACCCAGTACTTC
v_gene: TRBV11-2; j_gene: TRBJ1-5; d_gene: TRBD1; abundance: NA; CDR3aa: CASSLAYPTGAGQPQHF; CDR3nt: TGTGCCAGCAGCTTAGCCTACCCAACAGGGGCAGGACAGCCCCAGCATTTT
v_gene: TRBV28; j_gene: TRBJ1-5; d_gene: TRBD1; abundance: NA; CDR3aa: CASRTGTGGLGTNQPQHF; CDR3nt: TGTGCCAGCAGGACCGGGACAGGGGGTCTCGGGACGAATCAGCCCCAGCATTTT
v_gene: TRBV12-5; j_gene: TRBJ1-1; d_gene: NA; abundance: once; CDR3aa: CASGLTTTEAFF; CDR3nt: TGTGCTAGTGGTTTGACAACCACTGAAGCTTTCTTT
v_gene: TRBV5-6; j_gene: TRBJ1-1; d_gene: NA; abundance: NA; CDR3aa: CASSVGLKVDEAFF; CDR3nt: TGTGCCAGCAGCGTGGGACTCAAGGTGGATGAAGCTTTCTTT